These T cell receptor beta chains were read from a single sample in a study of blood T cell repertoires in COVID-19. Profiling relied on immunoSEQ multiplex PCR, and the TCRdb table lists in-frame clones only, not all of them. Among about 220,000 clones listed, roughly 84% were seen once. Source material: peripheral blood. All receptors come from an elderly woman with acute or convalescent COVID-19. Each CDR3 is given with its conserved first and last residue. A D gene is named only where the DNA matches it firmly. Clone size is shown for a subset of rows, as once, few, many or a class of expanded clone.

NA | NA | TRBJ2-1 | TRBV15 | TGTGCCACCAGCAGAGATCCTGCAGGCTCCTACAATGAGCAGTTCTTC | CATSRDPAGSYNEQFF
NA | TRBD1 | TRBJ2-7 | TRBV5-1 | TGCGCCAGCAGCTCAACTGCAGGGGGCCCCTACGAGCAGTACTTC | CASSSTAGGPYEQYF
NA | NA | TRBJ2-3 | TRBV9 | TGTGCCAGCAGCGTAGGGAGCGGTCACAGCACAGATACGCAGTATTTT | CASSVGSGHSTDTQYF
NA | NA | TRBJ1-3 | TRBV7-9 | TGTGCCAGCAGCTTTGGCCAGGGTGGAAACACCATATATTTT | CASSFGQGGNTIYF
NA | NA | TRBJ2-7 | TRBV19 | TGTGCCAGTAGTAACCACAGGTTTGGTACGTACGAGCAGTACTTC | CASSNHRFGTYEQYF
NA | NA | TRBJ2-3 | TRBV9 | TGTGCCAGCAGCCCACAGGCTAGCACAGATACGCAGTATTTT | CASSPQASTDTQYF
NA | NA | TRBJ2-1 | TRBV3-1/TRBV3-2 | TGTGCCAGCAGCCAAAGCCTAGCGGAGCAGTTCTTC | CASSQSLAEQFF
NA | NA | TRBJ1-2 | TRBV2 | TGTGCCAGCAGTGAATTCCCGGGCAGGGGATTCTATGGCTACACCTTC | CASSEFPGRGFYGYTF
NA | NA | TRBJ2-2 | TRBV12-3/TRBV12-4 | TGTGCCAGCACCCGCAGGGTCGGGGAGCTGTTTTTT | CASTRRVGELFF
NA | NA | TRBJ1-1 | TRBV7-2 | TGTGCCAGCAGTCCTAAATGGGGAGGGGCCTGGGGAACTGAAGCTTTCTTT | CASSPKWGGAWGTEAFF
NA | NA | TRBJ2-5 | TRBV7-4 | TGTGCCAGCAGCCCGACCATTGGCAGGACAACCAAAGAGACCCAGTACTTC | CASSPTIGRTTKETQYF
NA | NA | TRBJ2-2 | TRBV7-6 | TGTGCCAGCAGCCCCCCCGGGGGGCCGGACACCGGGGAGCTGTTTTTT | CASSPPGGPDTGELFF
NA | TRBD2 | TRBJ2-1 | TRBV6-1 | TGTGCCAGCAGTGAAGCGAGCGGGGGGGGTGATGAGCAGTTCTTC | CASSEASGGGDEQFF
few | TRBD2 | TRBJ2-1 | TRBV5-1 | TGCGCCAGCAGCCTGGGACTAGACTACAATGAGCAGTTCTTC | CASSLGLDYNEQFF
once | NA | TRBJ2-7 | TRBV3-1/TRBV3-2 | TGTGCCAGCAGCCAAGTCATCTACGAGCAGTACTTC | CASSQVIYEQYF
NA | TRBD1 | TRBJ1-6 | TRBV5-4 | TGTGCCAGCAGACTGGACAGGGGGCGATCACCCCTCCACTTT | CASRLDRGRSPLHF
NA | TRBD1 | TRBJ1-2 | TRBV9 | TGTGCCAGCAGCGTAGGCAGGGGGCTTTCTGGCTACACCTTC | CASSVGRGLSGYTF
NA | NA | TRBJ1-4 | TRBV28 | TGTGCCAGCAGTTTACTAACAGAAATTAATGAAAAACTGTTTTTT | CASSLLTEINEKLFF
NA | TRBD1 | TRBJ1-3 | TRBV5-1 | TGCGCCAGCAGCTTGTGGGGAGACAGGGGTGGAAACACCATATATTTT | CASSLWGDRGGNTIYF
NA | TRBD2 | TRBJ2-1 | TRBV19 | TGTGCCAGTAGTTCACTAGCGGGGGGGGCAGAGCAGTTCTTC | CASSSLAGGAEQFF
once | NA | TRBJ1-4 | TRBV3-1/TRBV3-2 | TGTGCCAGCAGCCAGGGGGCGGAGGAAAAACTGTTTTTT | CASSQGAEEKLFF
NA | TRBD1 | TRBJ1-5 | TRBV5-4 | TGTGCCAGCAGCTTCGGTACAGGGGGCTGGTCCAATCAGCCCCAGCATTTT | CASSFGTGGWSNQPQHF